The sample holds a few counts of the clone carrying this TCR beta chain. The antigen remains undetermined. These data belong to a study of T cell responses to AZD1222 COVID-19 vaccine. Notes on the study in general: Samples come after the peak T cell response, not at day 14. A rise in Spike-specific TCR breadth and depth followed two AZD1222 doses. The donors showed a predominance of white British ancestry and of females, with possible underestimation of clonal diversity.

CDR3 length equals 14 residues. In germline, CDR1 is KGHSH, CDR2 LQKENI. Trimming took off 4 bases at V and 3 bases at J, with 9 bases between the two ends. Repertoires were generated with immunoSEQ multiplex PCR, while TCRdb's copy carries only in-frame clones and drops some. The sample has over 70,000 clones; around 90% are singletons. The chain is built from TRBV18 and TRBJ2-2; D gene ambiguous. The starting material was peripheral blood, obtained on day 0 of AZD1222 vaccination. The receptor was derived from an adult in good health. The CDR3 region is CASSLTRDTGELFF. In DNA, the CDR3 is TGTGCCAGCTCACTAACAAGGGACACCGGGGAGCTGTTTTTT.